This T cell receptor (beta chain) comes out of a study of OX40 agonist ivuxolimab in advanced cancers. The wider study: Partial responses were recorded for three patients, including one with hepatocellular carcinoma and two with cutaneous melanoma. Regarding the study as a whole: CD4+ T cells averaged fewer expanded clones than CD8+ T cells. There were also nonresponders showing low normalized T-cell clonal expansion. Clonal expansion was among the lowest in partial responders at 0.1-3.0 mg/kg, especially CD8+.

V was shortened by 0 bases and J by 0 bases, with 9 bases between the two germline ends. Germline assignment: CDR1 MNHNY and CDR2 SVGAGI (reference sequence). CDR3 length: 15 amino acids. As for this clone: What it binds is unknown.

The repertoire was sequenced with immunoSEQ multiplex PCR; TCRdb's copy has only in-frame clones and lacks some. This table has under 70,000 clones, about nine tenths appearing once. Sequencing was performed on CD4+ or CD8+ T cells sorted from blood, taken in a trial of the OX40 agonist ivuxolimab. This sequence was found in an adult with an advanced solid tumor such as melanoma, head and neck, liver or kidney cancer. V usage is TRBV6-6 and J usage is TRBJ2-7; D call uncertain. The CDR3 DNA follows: TGTGCCAGCAGTTACTCGATGCCCAGCTCCTACGAGCAGTACTTC. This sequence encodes CASSYSMPSSYEQYF.